These T cell receptor beta chains were read from a single sample in a study of blood T cells in healthy people across ages. TCRdb itself ran the 5' RACE reads through MiXCR, one entry per CDR3 protein. The table shows around 940,000 distinct CDR3 sequences, with 45% to 60% occurring only once. The sample comprised blood. The receptors stem from a woman in her sixties or seventies in good health. CDR3s include the opening cysteine and the closing phenylalanine or tryptophan. A D gene is named only where the DNA matches it firmly. The listing skips clone size in some rows; elsewhere it reads once, few, many or a size class.

clone size	V gene	D gene	CDR3 length	J gene	CDR3 protein	CDR3 DNA
-	TRBV4-2	TRBD2	20	TRBJ2-1	CASSQARGLAGATAYNEQFF	TGTGCCAGCAGCCAAGCCCGTGGACTAGCGGGAGCCACGGCCTACAATGAGCAGTTCTTC
few	TRBV3-1	-	14	TRBJ2-7	CASSRHRRSYEQYF	TGTGCCAGCAGTAGACACCGACGCTCCTACGAGCAGTACTTC
once	TRBV3-1	-	16	TRBJ2-7	CASSQEVGPTSYEQYF	TGTGCCAGCAGCCAAGAGGTCGGGCCGACCTCCTACGAGCAGTACTTC
few	TRBV4-2	-	15	TRBJ1-2	CASSHQAGSNYGYTF	TGTGCCAGCAGCCACCAGGCTGGGTCTAACTATGGCTACACCTTC
few	TRBV29-1	-	13	TRBJ2-3	CSVEIYSTDTQYF	TGCAGCGTTGAAATTTACAGCACAGATACGCAGTATTTT
-	TRBV7-2	-	14	TRBJ1-6	CASSLKSPVPPLHF	TGTGCCAGCAGCTTAAAGAGCCCTGTCCCTCCCCTCCACTTT
-	TRBV30	-	11	TRBJ2-3	CAWTSTDTQYF	TGTGCCTGGACTAGCACAGATACGCAGTATTTT
-	TRBV4-3	-	18	TRBJ2-1	CASSQEHTRPVGQYEQFF	TGCGCCAGCAGCCAAGAACATACGAGGCCGGTTGGGCAATATGAGCAGTTCTTC
-	TRBV5-6	TRBD2	22	TRBJ2-1	CASSLEREGVSAPIGSYNEQFF	TGTGCCAGCAGCTTGGAGCGGGAGGGCGTCTCGGCCCCGATAGGCTCCTACAATGAGCAGTTCTTC
few	TRBV29-1	-	12	TRBJ2-7	CSAILGSYEQYF	TGCAGCGCCATCCTAGGCTCCTACGAGCAGTACTTC
few	TRBV7-3	-	15	TRBJ1-2	CASSPTGLAPYGYTF	TGTGCCAGCAGCCCGACAGGCCTCGCCCCCTATGGCTACACCTTC
-	TRBV18	TRBD1	14	TRBJ1-2	CASSVGQGLTGYTF	TGTGCCAGCTCAGTCGGACAGGGGCTGACTGGCTACACCTTC
-	TRBV20-1	-	13	TRBJ1-2	CSAQEAGTYGYTF	TGCAGTGCCCAGGAGGCAGGGACCTATGGCTACACCTTC
-	TRBV7-2	-	13	TRBJ2-5	CASSFTGLAEQYF	TGTGCCAGCAGCTTCACAGGGTTGGCTGAGCAGTACTTC
-	TRBV29-1	TRBD1	14	TRBJ1-2	CSVSLGTGLYGYTF	TGCAGCGTTTCTCTAGGGACAGGGCTATATGGCTACACCTTC
-	TRBV20-1	-	14	TRBJ1-2	CSASLLLGSYGYTF	TGCAGTGCTAGCCTATTACTGGGGAGCTATGGCTACACCTTC
-	TRBV4-3	-	14	TRBJ1-2	CASSQMGLPAVYTF	TGCGCCAGCAGCCAAATGGGACTGCCAGCCGTCTACACCTTC
few	TRBV20-1	-	14	TRBJ2-5	CSAQKPGLEETQYF	TGCAGTGCCCAAAAGCCGGGCCTAGAAGAGACCCAGTACTTC
-	TRBV11-2	-	13	TRBJ2-5	CASSLGGLMDQYF	TGTGCCAGCAGCTTAGGAGGTCTGATGGACCAGTACTTC
-	TRBV20-1	-	16	TRBJ2-3	CSARDLRRGNADTQYF	TGCAGTGCTAGAGATCTCCGACGCGGGAACGCAGATACGCAGTATTTT
-	TRBV29-1	-	11	TRBJ1-1	CSVGKNTEAFF	TGCAGCGTTGGCAAGAACACTGAAGCTTTCTTT
-	TRBV20-1	-	13	TRBJ1-2	CSADLSPNYGYTF	TGCAGTGCTGACCTGAGCCCCAACTATGGCTACACCTTC
-	TRBV9	-	16	TRBJ2-7	CASSGLRGDTNYEQYF	TGTGCCAGCAGCGGCCTCCGGGGGGACACCAACTACGAGCAGTACTTC
-	TRBV9	TRBD1	13	TRBJ2-3	CASSVVGQGTQYF	TGTGCCAGCAGCGTAGTGGGACAGGGTACGCAGTATTTT
few	TRBV5-1	-	15	TRBJ1-5	CASSPGAHSNQPQHF	TGCGCCAGCAGTCCGGGGGCCCATAGCAATCAGCCCCAGCATTTT
-	TRBV20-1	-	15	TRBJ2-7	CSASPQEWGTYEQYF	TGCAGTGCTAGTCCCCAGGAGTGGGGGACCTACGAGCAGTACTTC
-	TRBV30	-	11	TRBJ1-4	CAWSVREKLFF	TGTGCCTGGAGTGTACGCGAAAAACTGTTTTTT
-	TRBV29-1	TRBD1	13	TRBJ1-5	CSVTGDYNQPQHF	TGCAGCGTTACAGGGGATTACAATCAGCCCCAGCATTTT
-	TRBV15	-	15	TRBJ2-7	CATSRDLQFHYEQYF	TGTGCCACCAGCAGAGATTTGCAGTTCCACTACGAGCAGTACTTC
few	TRBV3-1	-	15	TRBJ2-1	CASSKLAAKYNEQFF	TGTGCCAGCAGCAAGTTAGCGGCCAAGTACAATGAGCAGTTCTTC
-	TRBV6-2/TRBV6-3	TRBD2	19	TRBJ2-5	CASRKMVSHSGRAGETQYF	TGTGCCAGCAGGAAGATGGTGTCCCATAGCGGGAGGGCCGGGGAGACCCAGTACTTC
few	TRBV20-1	TRBD1	15	TRBJ1-2	CSADAGRTGDYGYTF	TGCAGTGCGGACGCGGGGCGGACAGGGGACTATGGCTACACCTTC
few	TRBV4-3	-	15	TRBJ1-2	CASSQDRALNAGYTF	TGCGCCAGCAGCCAAGACAGGGCCTTAAACGCTGGCTACACCTTC
few	TRBV29-1	TRBD2	18	TRBJ2-5	CSVPGTLAGVGPQETQYF	TGCAGCGTCCCCGGGACACTAGCGGGAGTCGGCCCCCAAGAGACCCAGTACTTC
-	TRBV20-1	-	14	TRBJ1-5	CSARGEVGNQPQHF	TGCAGTGCTAGAGGGGAGGTAGGCAATCAGCCCCAGCATTTT
few	TRBV4-2	-	12	TRBJ2-1	CASSLGPYEQFF	TGTGCCAGCAGCCTCGGTCCGTATGAGCAGTTCTTC
-	TRBV20-1	-	15	TRBJ2-1	CSARDSKRSYNEQFF	TGCAGTGCTAGAGATTCGAAGCGCTCCTACAATGAGCAGTTCTTC
-	TRBV5-1	-	14	TRBJ2-4	CASSLGPQQNIQYF	TGCGCCAGCAGCTTGGGACCCCAACAAAACATTCAGTACTTC
-	TRBV4-2	TRBD1	16	TRBJ2-3	CASSQRTGGLADTQYF	TGTGCCAGCAGCCAGCGGACAGGCGGACTCGCAGATACGCAGTATTTT
-	TRBV7-2	-	14	TRBJ1-1	CASSPMQGNTEAFF	TGTGCCAGCAGTCCGATGCAGGGTAACACTGAAGCTTTCTTT
-	TRBV20-1	-	14	TRBJ1-1	CSASRGQVGSEAFF	TGCAGTGCTAGCCGGGGCCAGGTGGGGAGTGAAGCTTTCTTT
few	TRBV28	TRBD2	15	TRBJ2-7	CVTKLGLAGNYEQYF	TGTGTCACTAAGTTGGGACTAGCGGGAAACTACGAGCAGTACTTC
-	TRBV2	TRBD1	16	TRBJ2-1	CASSALGTGAYNEQFF	TGTGCCAGCAGTGCCCTTGGGACAGGAGCCTACAATGAGCAGTTCTTC
-	TRBV4-1	TRBD1	15	TRBJ1-2	CASSREQGVVYGYTF	TGCGCCAGCAGCCGAGAACAGGGGGTTGTCTATGGCTACACCTTC
few	TRBV10-3	-	14	TRBJ2-7	CAISESQGKYEQYF	TGTGCCATCAGTGAGTCCCAGGGGAAATACGAGCAGTACTTC
-	TRBV20-1	TRBD2	15	TRBJ2-3	CSAGPLAGNTDTQYF	TGCAGTGCTGGCCCACTAGCGGGAAACACAGATACGCAGTATTTT
-	TRBV4-1	-	15	TRBJ2-2	CASSQGRWATGELFF	TGCGCCAGCAGCCAAGGCAGGTGGGCGACCGGGGAGCTGTTTTTT
-	TRBV4-2	-	15	TRBJ1-4	CASSQDDKRVGKLFF	TGTGCCAGCAGCCAAGACGATAAGCGGGTCGGAAAACTGTTTTTT
few	TRBV25-1	TRBD1	16	TRBJ1-4	CASSEWRTGGGEKLFF	TGTGCCAGCAGTGAATGGAGGACAGGGGGAGGTGAAAAACTGTTTTTT
few	TRBV7-2	-	15	TRBJ1-1	CASSPRTGLNTEAFF	TGTGCCAGCAGCCCCAGAACAGGTTTGAACACTGAAGCTTTCTTT
-	TRBV5-6	TRBD1	14	TRBJ1-2	CASSLAGQASSYTF	TGTGCCAGCAGCTTGGCCGGACAGGCCTCAAGCTACACCTTC
-	TRBV4-1	-	15	TRBJ2-5	CASSQPTTTQETQYF	TGCGCCAGCAGCCAGCCGACTACCACACAAGAGACCCAGTACTTC
few	TRBV6-1	TRBD1	15	TRBJ1-4	CASSESTGYNEKLFF	TGTGCCAGCAGTGAATCGACAGGGTATAATGAAAAACTGTTTTTT
few	TRBV29-1	-	13	TRBJ2-5	CSSFRDIEGTQYF	TGCAGCTCCTTCCGGGACATAGAAGGGACCCAGTACTTC